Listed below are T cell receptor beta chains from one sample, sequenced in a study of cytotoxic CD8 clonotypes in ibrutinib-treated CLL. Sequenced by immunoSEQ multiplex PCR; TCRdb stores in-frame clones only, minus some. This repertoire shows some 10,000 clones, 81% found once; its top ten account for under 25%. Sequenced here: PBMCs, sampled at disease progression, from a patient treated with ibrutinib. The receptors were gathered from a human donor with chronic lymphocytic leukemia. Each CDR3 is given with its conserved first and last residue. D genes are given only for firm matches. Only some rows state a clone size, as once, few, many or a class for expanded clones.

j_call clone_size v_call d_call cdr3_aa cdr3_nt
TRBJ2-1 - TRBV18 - CASSPARGSNNEQFF TGTGCCAGCTCACCAGCGAGGGGTTCTAACAATGAGCAGTTCTTC
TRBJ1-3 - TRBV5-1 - CASSLAYPSGNTIYF TGCGCCAGCAGCTTGGCGTACCCCTCTGGAAACACCATATATTTT
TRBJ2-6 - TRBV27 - CASGFGRSGANVLTF TGTGCCAGCGGATTCGGGCGCTCTGGGGCCAACGTCCTGACTTTC
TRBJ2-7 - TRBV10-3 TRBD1 CAIKQGQGIWEQYF TGTGCCATCAAACAAGGACAGGGAATCTGGGAGCAGTACTTC
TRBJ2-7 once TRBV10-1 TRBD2 CASSEAGGPNEQYF TGCGCCAGCAGTGAAGCGGGAGGGCCCAACGAGCAGTACTTC
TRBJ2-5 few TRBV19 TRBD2 CASSIKMVAGSIGETQYF TGTGCCAGTAGTATAAAGATGGTAGCGGGATCTATCGGAGAGACCCAGTACTTC
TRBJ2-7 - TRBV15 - CATSRDLHEQYF TGTGCCACCAGCAGAGATTTACACGAGCAGTACTTC
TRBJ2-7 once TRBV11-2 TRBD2 CASSSNLAGGKGEQYF TGTGCCAGCAGCTCCAATCTAGCGGGAGGGAAAGGCGAGCAGTACTTC
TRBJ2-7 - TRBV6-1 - CASSEDETRSSYEQYF TGTGCCAGCAGTGAAGACGAAACTCGGAGCTCCTACGAGCAGTACTTC
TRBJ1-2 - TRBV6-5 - CASSYSGGRGNYGYTF TGTGCCAGCAGTTACTCGGGGGGGCGCGGAAACTATGGCTACACCTTC
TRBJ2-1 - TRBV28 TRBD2 CASSLASGVYNEQFF TGTGCCAGCAGTTTAGCTAGCGGAGTGTACAATGAGCAGTTCTTC
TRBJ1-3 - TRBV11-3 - CASSLTGGPIYF TGTGCCAGCAGCCTCACCGGGGGACCCATATATTTT
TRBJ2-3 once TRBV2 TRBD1 CASSGQGGADTQYF TGTGCCAGCAGTGGACAGGGGGGTGCAGATACGCAGTATTTT
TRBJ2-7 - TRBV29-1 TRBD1 CSVEDPKEGQGSYEQYF TGCAGCGTTGAAGATCCTAAGGAGGGACAGGGATCCTACGAGCAGTACTTC
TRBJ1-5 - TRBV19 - CASRGRQSNQPQHF TGTGCCAGTAGAGGGCGACAAAGCAATCAGCCCCAGCATTTT
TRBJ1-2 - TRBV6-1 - CASRNPGQLSYGYTF TGTGCCAGCAGGAATCCGGGACAATTATCCTATGGCTACACCTTC
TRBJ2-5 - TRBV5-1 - CASTDRQYQETQYF TGCGCCAGCACCGACAGACAATATCAAGAGACCCAGTACTTC
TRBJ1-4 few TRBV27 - CASSSLQGKNLNEKLFF TGTGCCAGCAGTTCCTTACAGGGAAAGAACCTTAATGAAAAACTGTTTTTT
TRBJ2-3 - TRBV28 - CASSGDPTDTQYF TGTGCCAGCTCGGGGGACCCCACAGATACGCAGTATTTT
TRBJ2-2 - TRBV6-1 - CASSLGSGELFF TGTGCCAGCAGTTTAGGGTCCGGGGAGCTGTTTTTT
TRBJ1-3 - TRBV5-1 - CASSLGDWSNTIYF TGCGCCAGCAGCTTGGGGGATTGGTCGAACACCATATATTTT
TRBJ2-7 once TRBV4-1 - CASRPVQLSSYEQYF TGCGCCAGCAGGCCCGTGCAGCTCAGCTCCTACGAGCAGTACTTC
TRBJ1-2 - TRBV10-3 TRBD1 CATWAGQGGIGYTF TGTGCCACCTGGGCGGGACAGGGGGGCATTGGCTACACCTTC
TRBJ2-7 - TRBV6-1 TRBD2 CASSGGSSGYYEQYF TGTGCCAGCAGTGGGGGTTCTAGCGGGTACTACGAGCAGTACTTC
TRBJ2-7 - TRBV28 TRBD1 CASVSGQSYEQYF TGTGCCAGCGTTTCGGGACAGTCCTACGAGCAGTACTTC
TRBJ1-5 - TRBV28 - CASDIGANSNQPQHF TGTGCCAGCGATATAGGGGCAAATAGCAATCAGCCCCAGCATTTT
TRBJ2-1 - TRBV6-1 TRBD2 CASSPGGVMGYEQFF TGTGCCAGCAGTCCGGGGGGGGTAATGGGCTATGAGCAGTTCTTC
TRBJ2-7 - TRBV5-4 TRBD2 CASSLAGRGSYEQYF TGTGCCAGCAGCTTGGCCGGGAGGGGGTCCTACGAGCAGTACTTC
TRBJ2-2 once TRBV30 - CAWNVRSTGELFF TGTGCCTGGAATGTACGGTCCACCGGGGAGCTGTTTTTT
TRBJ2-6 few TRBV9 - CASSVGNSGANVLTF TGTGCCAGCAGCGTAGGGAACTCTGGGGCCAACGTCCTGACTTTC
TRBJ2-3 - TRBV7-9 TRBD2 CASSPTAGGATDTQYF TGTGCCAGCAGCCCAACGGCGGGAGGTGCCACAGATACGCAGTATTTT
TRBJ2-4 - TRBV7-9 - CASSQSGLAKNIQYF TGTGCCAGCAGCCAGAGCGGATTAGCCAAAAACATTCAGTACTTC
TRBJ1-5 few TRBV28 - CATYSEIQPQHF TGTGCCACCTACAGTGAAATTCAGCCCCAGCATTTT
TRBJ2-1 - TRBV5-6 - CASTTPGDGEDNEQFF TGTGCCAGCACCACGCCAGGGGACGGAGAGGACAATGAGCAGTTCTTC
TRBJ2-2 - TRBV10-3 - CAISWAGQTNTGELFF TGTGCCATCAGTTGGGCGGGACAGACGAACACCGGGGAGCTGTTTTTT
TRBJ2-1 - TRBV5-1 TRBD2 CASSQGTSGRVSYNEQFF TGCGCCAGCAGCCAGGGGACTAGCGGGAGGGTTTCCTACAATGAGCAGTTCTTC
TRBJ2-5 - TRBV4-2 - CASSQDSGAAKTQYF TGTGCCAGCAGCCAAGATTCGGGGGCGGCGAAGACCCAGTACTTC
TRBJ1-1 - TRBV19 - CASSSGGQGGTEAFF TGTGCCAGTAGTTCAGGCGGGCAGGGCGGAACTGAAGCTTTCTTT
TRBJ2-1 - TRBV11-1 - CASSLVSTKQFF TGTGCCAGCAGCTTAGTGTCTACCAAGCAGTTCTTC
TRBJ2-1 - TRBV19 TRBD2 CASRQTSGRSYEQFF TGTGCCAGTAGGCAAACTAGCGGGAGGTCTTATGAGCAGTTCTTC
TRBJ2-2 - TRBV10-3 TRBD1 CAISESDRRSDTGELFF TGTGCCATCAGTGAGTCGGACAGGCGGTCGGACACCGGGGAGCTGTTTTTT
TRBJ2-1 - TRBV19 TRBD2 CASSRREGRNEQFF TGTGCCAGTAGTAGGAGGGAGGGCCGCAATGAGCAGTTCTTC
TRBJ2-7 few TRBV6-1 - CASSEGPGASYEQYF TGTGCCAGCAGTGAAGGGCCGGGAGCGTCCTACGAGCAGTACTTC
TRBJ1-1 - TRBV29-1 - CSVVPGDTEAFF TGCAGCGTTGTGCCAGGGGACACTGAAGCTTTCTTT
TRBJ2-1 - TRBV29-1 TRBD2 CSVETSGSSYNEQFF TGCAGCGTGGAGACTAGCGGGAGCTCCTACAATGAGCAGTTCTTC
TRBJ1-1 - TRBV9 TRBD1 CASSAGTGLMNTEAFF TGTGCCAGCAGCGCAGGGACAGGCCTTATGAACACTGAAGCTTTCTTT
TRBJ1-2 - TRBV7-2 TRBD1 CASSLAGGDYGYTF TGTGCCAGCAGCTTAGCAGGGGGCGACTATGGCTACACCTTC
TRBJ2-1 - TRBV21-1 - CASSKGPLATYNEQFF TGTGCCAGCAGCAAAGGGCCACTAGCGACGTACAATGAGCAGTTCTTC
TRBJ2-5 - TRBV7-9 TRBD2 CASSLGGSVFETQYF TGTGCCAGCAGTTTAGGCGGGAGCGTGTTTGAGACCCAGTACTTC